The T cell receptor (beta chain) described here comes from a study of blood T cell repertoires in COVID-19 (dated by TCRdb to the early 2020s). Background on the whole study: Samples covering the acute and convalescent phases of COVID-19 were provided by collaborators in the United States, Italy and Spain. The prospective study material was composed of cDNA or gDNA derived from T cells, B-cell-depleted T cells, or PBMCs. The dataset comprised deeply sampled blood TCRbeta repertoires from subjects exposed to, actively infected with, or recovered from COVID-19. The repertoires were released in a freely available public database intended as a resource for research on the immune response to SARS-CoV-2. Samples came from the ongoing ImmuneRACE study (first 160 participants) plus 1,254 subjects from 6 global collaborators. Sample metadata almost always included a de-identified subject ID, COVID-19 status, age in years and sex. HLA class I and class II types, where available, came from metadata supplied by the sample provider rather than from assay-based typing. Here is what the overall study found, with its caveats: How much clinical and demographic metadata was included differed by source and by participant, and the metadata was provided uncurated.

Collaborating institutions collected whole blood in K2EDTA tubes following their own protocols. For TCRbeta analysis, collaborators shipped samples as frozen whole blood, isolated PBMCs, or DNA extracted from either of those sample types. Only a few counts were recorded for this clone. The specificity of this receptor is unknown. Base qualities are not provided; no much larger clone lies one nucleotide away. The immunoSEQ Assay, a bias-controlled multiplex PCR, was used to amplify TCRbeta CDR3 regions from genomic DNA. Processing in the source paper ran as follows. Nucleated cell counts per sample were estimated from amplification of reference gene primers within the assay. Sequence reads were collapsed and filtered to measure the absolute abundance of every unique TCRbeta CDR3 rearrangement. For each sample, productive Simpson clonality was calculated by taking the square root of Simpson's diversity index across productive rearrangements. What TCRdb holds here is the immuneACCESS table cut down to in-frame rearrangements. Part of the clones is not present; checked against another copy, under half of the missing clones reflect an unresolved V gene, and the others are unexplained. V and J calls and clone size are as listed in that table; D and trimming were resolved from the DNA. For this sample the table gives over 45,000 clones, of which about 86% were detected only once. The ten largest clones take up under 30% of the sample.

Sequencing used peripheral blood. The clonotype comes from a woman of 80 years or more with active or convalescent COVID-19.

The CDR3 in this case is CASSLTGFEKLFF. The DNA sequence reads TGTGCCAGCAGTTTGACAGGGTTTGAAAAACTGTTTTTT. In this chain, TRBV6-5 is recombined with TRBJ1-4; a stretch of 7 junction bases matches TRBD1. The CDR3 holds 13 amino acids from the cysteine to the phenylalanine. The kept DNA is CDR3 alone, 39 bases in frame from the first base. The germline V gene sets CDR1 to MNHEY and CDR2 to SVGAGI. V loses 4 bases at its end and J loses 7 bases; junction bases beyond the gene matches: 3.